This passage covers 18 T cell receptor beta chains from one sample sequenced in a study of blood T cell repertoires in COVID-19 (dated by TCRdb to about 2020). The library was generated by the immunoSEQ multiplex PCR assay. Entries here come from immuneACCESS through TCRdb and include only in-frame sequences with V and J called. Some clones fail to appear in such tables; in the studies checked, an unresolved V gene covers under half of the shortfall, and the cause of the remainder is unknown. The sample table shows about 180,000 clones, and around 88% are seen once. The ten largest clones represent about 4.1% of the sample. Specimen: peripheral blood. These receptors originate from a woman younger than 45 with acute or convalescent COVID-19.

Details on this clone: Its ends do not fully match the called genes, so a read error is possible. This chain connects TRBV7-7 to TRBJ2-3; 8 nucleotides agree with TRBD1. Germline lookup yields CDR1 SSHAT and CDR2 FNYEAQ (reference sequence). CDR3 size: 14 residues. The CDR3 DNA sequence: TGTGCTAGCAGCCCAGCAGGGGGCTCAGATACGCAGTATTTT. The encoded protein is CASSPAGGSDTQYF.

This clone has only a few counts. An end of the junction does not agree with germline; a read error may underlie this. The chain recombines TRBV11-2 with TRBJ2-7, with D possibly TRBD2 on 5 matching bases. The CDR3 has 11 amino acids. Per germline, CDR1 SGHAT and CDR2 FQNNGV. The CDR3 DNA reads as TGTGCCAGCAGTTTTAGCGCGTACAGCTATTTC. Translation: CASSFSAYSYF.

The chain uses TRBV10-3 and TRBJ1-2; 8 positions agree with TRBD1. Germline loops: CDR1 ENHRY, CDR2 SYGVKD. CDR3 length: 13 residues. The V segment lost 3 bases and the J segment 14 bases; nucleotides outside the gene matches: 11. For the CDR3, the DNA is TGTGCCATCAGTGACGCAGGGGGCAAGTTAGAAACCTTC. It yields the protein CAISDAGGKLETF.

The chain recombines TRBV7-2 with TRBJ2-5; possibly TRBD2 for D (6 bases). This CDR3 region has 15 residues. In germline, CDR1 is SGHTA, CDR2 FQGNSA. V lost 2 bases to trimming and J lost 3 bases, with 13 bases between them. The CDR3 DNA is TGTGCCAGCAGCTTACAAAGGGTAGCGGAAGAGACCCAGTACTTC. As protein: CASSLQRVAEETQYF.

The rearrangement links TRBV2 to TRBJ2-2, with D possibly matching TRBD1 (6 bases). Germline loops: CDR1 SNHLY, CDR2 FYNNEI. The V end lost 6 bases, the J end lost 4 bases, and 12 bases lay between the germline ends. CDR3 length equals 14 residues. The CDR3, as DNA: TGTGCCAGCAGGAGGACAGCGGTCACCGGGGAGCTGTTTTTT. Translation gives CASRRTAVTGELFF.

Concerning this clone itself: At one end, the junction sequence differs from germline, possibly due to a read error. The CDR3 sequence: CATSGGEGDTGELFF. CDR3 coding DNA: TGTGCCACCAGTGGTGGGGAGGGGGACACCGGGGAGCTGTTTTTT. The chain recombines TRBV10-3 with TRBJ2-2; TRBD2 might be the D (7 bases). CDR1 and CDR2 from the germline V gene are ENHRY and SYGVKD. The CDR3 contains 15 residues.

This chain joins TRBV27 and TRBJ2-1; 13 nucleotides agree with TRBD2. The V and J ends lost 6 bases and 7 bases, in that order; junction bases with no gene match: 12. The V gene's germline CDR1 is MNHEY and CDR2 SMNVEV (reference sequence). This CDR3 region has 17 residues. This CDR3 is CASRDSPRTSGRNEQFF. DNA for the CDR3: TGTGCCAGCAGGGATTCCCCGAGGACTAGCGGGAGAAATGAGCAGTTCTTC.

This clone was picked up a small number of times. This chain links TRBV2 with TRBJ2-7; D possibly corresponds to TRBD2 (6 bases). Trimming removed 7 bases from V and 0 bases from J, with 13 bases in between. Germline V gene sequence: CDR1 SNHLY, CDR2 FYNNEI. The CDR3 runs 14 residues. This chain's CDR3 is CASIGGTGSYEQYF. CDR3 bases: TGTGCCAGCATTGGCGGGACGGGCTCCTACGAGCAGTACTTC.

As concerns this clone: Mismatch with germline at one junction end may stem from a read error. The sample contains more than one DNA sequence encoding this CDR3. The V gene is TRBV20-1, the J gene TRBJ2-1; D is undetermined. Germline V CDR1 and CDR2: DFQATT, SNEGSKA (reference sequence). CDR3 length: 10 residues. This CDR3 reads CSAAYNEQFF. CDR3 nucleotides: TGCAGTGCTGCCTATAATGAGCAGTTCTTC.

The V gene is TRBV20-1, the J gene TRBJ1-1; no reliable D call. This CDR3 contains 10 residues. From germline, CDR1 is DFQATT and CDR2 SNEGSKA (reference sequence). Trimming left V 4 bases short and J 6 bases short, with 6 bases between. The CDR3 reads CSATGPEAFF. As DNA, the CDR3 is TGCAGTGCTACTGGGCCTGAAGCTTTCTTT.

The chain carries TRBV2 and TRBJ1-5, with 8 bases matching TRBD1. V gave up 6 bases and J gave up 9 bases; unmatched junction bases: 7. CDR3 size: 13 residues. Germline V CDR1 and CDR2: SNHLY, FYNNEI. CDR3 in amino acids: CASRGQGLRPQHF. DNA for the CDR3: TGTGCCAGCAGAGGACAGGGCCTTAGGCCCCAGCATTTT. The complete variable domain, with remaining parts taken from reference TRBV2 and TRBJ1-5, reads EPEVTQTPSHQVTQMGQEVILRCVPISNHLYFYWYRQILGQKVEFLVSFYNNEISEKSEIFDDQFSVERPDGSNFTLKIRSTKLEDSAMYFCASRGQGLRPQHFGDGTRLSIL.

The chain couples TRBV3-1 (or the pseudogene TRBV3-2) to TRBJ1-1, with D possibly TRBD1 on 5 matching bases. The ends were cut back, 0 bases at V and 1 base at J, with 9 bases in the middle. Germline V gives CDR1 LGHDT, CDR2 YNNKEL (reference sequence). This CDR3 is built from 15 residues. CDR3 in DNA: TGTGCCAGCAGCCAAGATCTACAGGAGAACACTGAAGCTTTCTTT. Protein: CASSQDLQENTEAFF.

The chain employs TRBV3-1 (or the pseudogene TRBV3-2) and TRBJ1-2; TRBD1 agrees at 10 bases. Unmatched junction bases numbered 5, after V lost 0 bases and J lost 7 bases. Germline V gene sequence: CDR1 LGHDT, CDR2 YNNKEL (reference sequence). CDR3 length: 15 amino acids. CDR3 nucleotide sequence: TGTGCCAGCAGCCAAGACGACAGGGGGCGTTCTGGCTACACCTTC. It yields the protein CASSQDDRGRSGYTF.

The rearrangement uses TRBV11-2 and TRBJ2-3; possible D gene TRBD2, 5 bases. This CDR3 has 14 residues. Trimming stripped 5 bases from V and 2 bases from J, with 11 bases between. Per germline, CDR1 SGHAT and CDR2 FQNNGV. The CDR3 protein is CASSPGIHTDTQYF. The CDR3 DNA follows: TGTGCCAGCAGCCCCGGGATACACACAGATACGCAGTATTTT.

The chain couples TRBV7-9 to TRBJ2-5; D may be TRBD1 (6 bases). V lost 1 base and J lost 2, with 8 bases in between. The CDR3 runs 14 residues. Germline V gene data show CDR1 as SEHNR and CDR2 as FQNEAQ (reference sequence). CDR3 sequence (DNA): TGTGCCAGCAGCTTAGAGGGGGTTCAAGAGACCCAGTACTTC. Translation gives CASSLEGVQETQYF.

The V gene is TRBV2, the J gene TRBJ1-4; D call uncertain. V shed 6 bases and J shed 8 bases, with 13 bases lying between them. This CDR3 contains 13 residues. Germline lookup yields CDR1 SNHLY and CDR2 FYNNEI. CDR3 nucleotides: TGTGCCAGCAGGAGCGGAGGTAACGAAAAACTGTTTTTT. Residues: CASRSGGNEKLFF.

This chain uses TRBV10-1 with TRBJ1-3, with D maybe TRBD1 (5 bases). The germline CDR1 and CDR2 sequences are WNHNN and SYGVQD (reference sequence). The CDR3 loop spans 17 amino acids. V gave up 2 bases and J gave up 3 bases, with 17 bases separating them. In DNA form, the CDR3 reads TGCGCCAGCAGTGAGGACTTTAGGTCAGGGTATGGAAACACCATATATTTT. The encoded protein is CASSEDFRSGYGNTIYF.

For this clone: Other DNA sequences within the sample encode an identical CDR3. The CDR3 loop reads CASSEDLYGYTF. The DNA for the CDR3 is TGCGCCAGCAGCGAGGACTTATATGGCTACACCTTC. The chain is built from TRBV5-1 and TRBJ1-2; D remains ambiguous. The CDR3 consists of 12 residues. With 4 bases removed from V and 5 bases from J, the gap between germline ends came to 9 bases. Germline CDR1 and CDR2: SGHRS and YFSETQ.